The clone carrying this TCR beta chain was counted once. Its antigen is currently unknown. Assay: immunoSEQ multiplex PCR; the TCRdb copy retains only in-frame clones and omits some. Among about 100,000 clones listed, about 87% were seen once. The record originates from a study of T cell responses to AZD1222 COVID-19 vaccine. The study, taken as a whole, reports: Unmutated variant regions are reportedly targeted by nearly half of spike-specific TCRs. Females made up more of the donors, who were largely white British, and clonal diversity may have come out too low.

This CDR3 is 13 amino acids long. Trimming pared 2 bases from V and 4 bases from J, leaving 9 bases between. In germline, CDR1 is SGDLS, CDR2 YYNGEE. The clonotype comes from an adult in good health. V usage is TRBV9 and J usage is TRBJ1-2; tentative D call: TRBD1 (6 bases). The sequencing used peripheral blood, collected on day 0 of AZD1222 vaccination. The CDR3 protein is CASSVLDSYGYTF. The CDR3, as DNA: TGTGCCAGCAGCGTCCTGGACAGCTATGGCTACACCTTC.